This record covers a single TCR beta chain. This clone has only one observation. The target of this receptor is not known. No clone much larger than this one lies a single base away; base qualities are absent. Donors were healthy HIV-negative adults with no recently reported acute infections or vaccinations. All donors were Caucasian adults living in Nashville, Tennessee, USA. CD4+ T cells were enriched through magnetic negative selection, after which naive cells were positively selected on CD45RA and the remaining negative fraction served as the memory subset. Blood was obtained by leukapheresis, after which PBMCs were separated by Ficoll-Histopaque density gradient centrifugation and cryopreserved in liquid nitrogen vapor phase. Analytical flow cytometry was used to check the purity and quantity of each magnetically sorted T cell population. Each sorted fraction had its genomic DNA isolated and then quantified by UV absorbance on a Nanodrop 2000c.

This specimen comes from a study of shared clonotypes between healthy human individuals (dated by TCRdb to 2020 to 2021). Context from the whole study: The cohort included three men and a couple of women between 18 and 49 years of age. To increase sequencing depth and limit assay-specific biases, different laboratories used diverse techniques to prepare libraries and sequence TCR repertoires. Between about 0.94 and 10 billion PBMCs per donor were obtained by leukapheresis. For each donor, CD4 naive and CD4 memory were each run on three plates, CD8 naive on two plates, and CD8 memory on one plate. The study deeply sequenced blood TCR repertoires of five healthy adults to estimate repertoire size and the extent of clonotype sharing between individuals. On the study overall, not on this receptor specifically: Incomplete sequencing was indicated by rarefaction of sorted-subset datasets, despite the large sequencing depth. Larger estimated clonotype richness was generally found for naive subsets than for memory subsets. Pairwise subsampling indicated that sequencing depth was expected to affect the degree of clonotype sharing among donors. Only blood was sampled, and tissue TCR repertoires likely differ from those in blood. Because the study included only a small number of donors, the genetic and exposure-history diversity represented was limited. Compared with non-shared clonotypes, the clonotypes found in all four sorted-subset donors had higher generation probabilities. About 5% of naive CD4, 3.5% of naive CD8, about 2.4% of memory CD4, and about 0.4% of memory CD8 clonotypes were shared across a few donors.

Using the deep immunoSEQ assay, multiplex PCR amplified TCR CDR3 regions from genomic DNA. Extracted genomic DNA from each cell subset was distributed evenly across all wells of several immunoSEQ 96-well plates, and each plate was treated as a replicate. For sorted subsets, approximately 190 ng of genomic DNA, equivalent to some 33,000 T cell genomes, went into each replicate PCR. Purified libraries were measured with a Qubit 3.0 fluorometer, size-checked on a Bioanalyzer 2100, and measured again with the KAPA Library Quantification kit. Every immunoSEQ 96-well plate was sequenced on a separate single-read 150-cycle Illumina NextSeq 550 flow cell. The source study handled its data this way. The immunoSEQ output contained only junctional sequences without quality scores, so filtering could not match that applied to full-length reads. Sequences were annotated with PyIR, a Python wrapper for IgBLAST v1.9, and V/J genes and CDR3 were assigned using IMGT germline references. Any read was removed if the V/J assignment was weak (E-value above 1e-6), the CDR3 was missing, or the read contained stop codons, out-of-frame junctions, or ambiguous translated residues. V3J clonotypes were defined by identical inferred V gene, J gene, and CDR3 amino acid sequence. Percentage overlap between repertoires was computed as shared unique clonotypes divided by the size of the smaller repertoire. RTK rarefaction, the Chao1 estimator, and Recon v2.1 estimates of unobserved clonotypes were used to assess repertoire richness. OLGA was used to compute generation probabilities for all TCRbeta clonotypes that the gDNA method yielded from a handful of donors. TCRdb stores this immuneACCESS table with in-frame sequences only. Part of the clones is absent; in the studies checked, under half of the shortfall reflects unresolved V genes, and no reason is known for the rest. V and J calls and clone size are given by that table; D and trimming were obtained from the DNA. In this sample the table shows 2 million to 2.5 million clones, under 97% of which occur a single time. Of the sample, roughly 0.13% is held by the ten largest clones.

The CDR3 sequence holds 17 residues, the cysteine and phenylalanine included. The only DNA kept is the CDR3, 51 bases in frame from the first base. V is cut back by 5 bases and J by 3 bases, with 10 bases in the junction unmatched. From the germline V gene, CDR1 is MDHEN and CDR2 is SYDVKM. The receptor's source is a man aged 18 to 30 in good health. Sample: naive CD4+ T cells sorted from blood. The meaning of the sample's cell subset or site label: CD45RA+ positively selected. The chain uses TRBV28 and TRBJ1-5, with 10 junctional bases fitting TRBD1. The nucleotides read TGTGCCAGCAGTCTTAATCCGGGACAGGGGTACAATCAGCCCCAGCATTTT. Translated, this is CASSLNPGQGYNQPQHF.